The 12 T cell receptor beta chains presented below share a single source sample, sequenced in a study of T cell repertoires in cytomegalovirus infection. What these receptors recognize is not known. TCRdb reprocessed the reads with MiXCR, giving one entry per CDR3 protein. Altogether 450,000 to 550,000 distinct CDR3 sequences are present, under 55% being singletons, with the ten largest covering approximately 40%. The source was cultured PBMCs, collected from culture after CMV antigen stimulation. Source of these receptors: a human donor in good health (CMV status not recorded). Some clones in this sample may be carry-over from other donors' samples.

The gene calls are TRBV7-2 and TRBJ2-1; D not certain. V lost 5 bases and J 0 bases, leaving 11 bases between the germline ends. This CDR3 has 15 residues. Germline V gene sequence: CDR1 SGHTA, CDR2 FQGNSA. CDR3 protein: CASSVSASSYNEQFF. In nucleotides, the CDR3 is TGTGCCAGCAGCGTAAGCGCTAGCTCCTACAATGAGCAGTTCTTC. Supplemented by reference TRBV7-2 and TRBJ2-1, the full variable domain reads GAGVSQSPSNKVTEKGKDVELRCDPISGHTALYWYRQSLGQGLEFLIYFQGNSAPDKSGLPSDRFSAERTGGSVSTLTIQRTQQEDSAVYLCASSVSASSYNEQFFGPGTRLTVL.

This clonotype was counted at least ten times. The CDR3 loop is CASSPAAAVYGYTF. CDR3 sequence (DNA): TGTGCCAGCAGCCCCGCGGCGGCAGTCTATGGCTACACCTTC. V and J are TRBV7-2 and TRBJ1-2; D unresolved. The CDR3 covers 14 residues. Germline V gene sequence: CDR1 SGHTA, CDR2 FQGNSA. V shed 5 bases and J shed 4 bases, with 14 bases lying between them.

This clonotype was detected a few times. This chain uses TRBV7-8 with TRBJ2-1; D call uncertain. Per the germline V gene, CDR1 is SGHVS and CDR2 is FQNEAQ. V was cut by 0 bases and J by 7 bases, with 7 bases left in between. The CDR3 extends over 13 amino acids. The CDR3 region is CASSLAMANEQFF. CDR3 DNA sequence: TGTGCCAGCAGCTTAGCAATGGCGAATGAGCAGTTCTTC.

A few counts support this clonotype. The chain is built from TRBV7-2 and TRBJ1-1; D is perhaps TRBD1 (5 bases). CDR3 length: 14 amino acids. V lost 4 bases and J lost 3, with 12 bases in between. Germline loops: CDR1 SGHTA, CDR2 FQGNSA. This CDR3 is CASSSSGAYTEAFF. For the CDR3, the DNA is TGTGCCAGCAGCTCCTCCGGGGCTTACACTGAAGCTTTCTTT.

The table lists this clonotype with many counts. Here the CDR3 reads CASRRTGNNEQFF. The DNA for the CDR3 is TGTGCCAGCAGACGGACAGGGAACAATGAGCAGTTCTTC. This chain uses TRBV7-2 with TRBJ2-1; 8 bases fit TRBD1. Trimming cost V 6 bases and J 5 bases; bases outside gene matches: 3. Germline V gene data show CDR1 as SGHTA and CDR2 as FQGNSA. This CDR3 is built from 13 residues.

In DNA, the CDR3 is TGCGCCAGCAGCCCCTACTTAGCGGATAGCACAGATACGCAGTATTTT. As protein: CASSPYLADSTDTQYF. The chain has TRBV4-3 and TRBJ2-3; a possible D gene is TRBD2 (6 bases). Germline loops: CDR1 LGHNA, CDR2 YSLEER. CDR3 length: 16 amino acids. Trimming took off 4 bases at V and 0 bases at J, with 14 bases between the two ends.

The chain couples TRBV7-2 to TRBJ2-1; D gene uncertain. Deletions cut 1 base from V and 9 bases from J, with 13 bases between. This CDR3 is built from 14 residues. Germline V gene sequence: CDR1 SGHTA, CDR2 FQGNSA. CDR3 sequence reads: CASSLGLGWIEQFF. The CDR3 bases are TGTGCCAGCAGCTTAGGGTTAGGATGGATTGAGCAGTTCTTC.

At least ten counts were recorded for this clonotype. This sequence joins TRBV12-3 or TRBV12-4 and TRBJ1-1; maybe TRBD1 (6 bases). The CDR3 length is 13 residues. Trimming removed 3 bases at V and 1 base at J, with 6 bases between. The CDR3 DNA follows: TGTGCCAGCAGTTTGGGGGCGAACACTGAAGCTTTCTTT. Protein product: CASSLGANTEAFF.

This clonotype has only a few counts. The chain combines TRBV6-1 with TRBJ1-1; the D gene is possibly TRBD1 (6 bases). V was clipped by 6 bases and J by 7 bases, with 21 bases between them. Germline V gene sequence: CDR1 MNHNS, CDR2 SASEGT. This CDR3 has 15 residues. The CDR3 DNA is TGTGCCAGCAGGAACCTCAGGGGTTTCGTTAGTGAAGCTTTCTTT. Amino acid sequence: CASRNLRGFVSEAFF.

This clonotype was seen a handful of times. The J gene is TRBJ2-1, the V gene TRBV6-1; possible D gene TRBD2, 5 bases. The CDR3 is 16 amino acids. Germline CDR1 reads MNHNS; CDR2 reads SASEGT. V was cut by 5 bases and J by 0 bases, with 14 bases left in between. CDR3 nucleotides: TGTGCCAGCAGTCAACTGAGCGGAGGCTCCTACAATGAGCAGTTCTTC. Encoded protein: CASSQLSGGSYNEQFF.

This clonotype has only a few counts. V gene TRBV7-8 combines with J gene TRBJ2-1, with 7 positions matching TRBD1. Germline V gene sequence: CDR1 SGHVS, CDR2 FQNEAQ. The junction had 11 bases not matched to a gene; V was cut back by 11 bases and J by 7 bases. CDR3 length: 13 amino acids. The CDR3 sequence is CAVGERGRNEQFF. For the CDR3, the DNA is TGTGCCGTGGGGGAAAGGGGGCGAAATGAGCAGTTCTTC.

The chain combines TRBV10-3 with TRBJ2-5; the D gene is possibly TRBD2 (5 bases). V lost 4 bases, J lost 5 bases, and 17 bases lay in between. The CDR3 totals 15 residues. Germline V gene sequence: CDR1 ENHRY, CDR2 SYGVKD. For the CDR3, the DNA is TGTGCCATCAGTGCTCCGACGGTTAGAGGGGAGACCCAGTACTTC. It codes for CAISAPTVRGETQYF.